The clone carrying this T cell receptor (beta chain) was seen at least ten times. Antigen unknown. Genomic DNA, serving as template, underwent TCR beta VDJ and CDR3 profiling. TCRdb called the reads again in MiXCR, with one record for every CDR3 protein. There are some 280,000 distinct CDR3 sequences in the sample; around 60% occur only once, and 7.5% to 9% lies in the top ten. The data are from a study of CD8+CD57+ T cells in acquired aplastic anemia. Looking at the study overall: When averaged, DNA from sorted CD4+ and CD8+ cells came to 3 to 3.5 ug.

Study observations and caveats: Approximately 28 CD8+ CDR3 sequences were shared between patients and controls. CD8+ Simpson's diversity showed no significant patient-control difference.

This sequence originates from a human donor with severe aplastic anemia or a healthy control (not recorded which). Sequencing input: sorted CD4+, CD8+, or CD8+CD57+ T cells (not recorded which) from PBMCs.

CDR3 residues: CSVEVEVSYEQYF. DNA of the CDR3: TGCAGCGTTGAGGTTGAGGTCTCCTACGAGCAGTACTTC. V is TRBV29-1 and J is TRBJ2-7; D unresolved. The length of the CDR3 is 13 residues. Per the germline V gene, CDR1 is SQVTM and CDR2 is ANQGSEA. Trimming left V 3 bases short and J 0 bases short, with 9 bases between.